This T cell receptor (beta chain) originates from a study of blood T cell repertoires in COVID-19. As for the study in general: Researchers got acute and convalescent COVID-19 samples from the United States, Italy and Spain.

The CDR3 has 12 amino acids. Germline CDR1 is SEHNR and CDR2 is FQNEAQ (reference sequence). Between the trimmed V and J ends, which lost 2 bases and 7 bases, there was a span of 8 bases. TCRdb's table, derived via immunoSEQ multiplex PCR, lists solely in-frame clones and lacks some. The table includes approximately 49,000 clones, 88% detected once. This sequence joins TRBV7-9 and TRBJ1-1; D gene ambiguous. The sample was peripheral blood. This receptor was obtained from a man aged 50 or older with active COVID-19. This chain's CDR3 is CASSLSALEAFF. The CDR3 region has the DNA TGTGCCAGCAGCTTATCAGCGCTTGAAGCTTTCTTT.